The sequence of this TCR beta chain was determined in a study of T cells after yellow fever vaccination. This clonotype was counted many times. Study observations and caveats: A large majority of primary-vaccination clones showed up again after the booster (under 98% CD4, roughly 91% CD8).

Universal primer sites and UMIs were introduced during 5'RACE template-switching synthesis of TCR cDNA. TCRdb re-called the 5' RACE reads through MiXCR, storing one row per CDR3 protein. The repertoire consists of about 5,800 distinct CDR3 sequences, with under 8.5% occurring once and the leading ten covering approximately 61%. The TCR originated in a man aged 18 to 30 who received the YFV17D yellow fever vaccine. The sample was PBMCs, either bulk or a sorted T-cell subset (CD4+, CD8+, memory, or dextramer-sorted; not recorded which), taken less than 16 days after the first yellow fever vaccination.

The CDR3 DNA reads as TGTGCCACCAGTGATTTCCGGGGTGAAGAGACCCAGTACTTC. Its protein is CATSDFRGEETQYF. The chain combines TRBV24-1 with TRBJ2-5; perhaps TRBD2 as D (5 bases). The germline V gene has CDR1 KGHDR and CDR2 SFDVKD. Trimming cost V 1 base and J 3 bases, with 8 bases left between them. The CDR3 extends over 14 amino acids.